What follows are 25 T cell receptor beta chains derived from one specimen sequenced in a study of T cells in Graves' hyperthyroidism and ophthalmopathy. Amplification yielded TCR beta CDR3 regions, with RNA transcripts as the source. Initially, a first-round RT-PCR of the TCR CDR3 employed the HTBI primer set. Each CDR3 protein is one row after TCRdb ran MiXCR on the multiplex PCR reads. The sample contains more than 500,000 distinct CDR3 sequences, approximately 15% of which appear only once. Sequenced input: blood. Receptor source: a woman in her 40s with Graves' hyperthyroidism.

This chain connects TRBV4-1 to TRBJ1-2, with D possibly being TRBD1 (5 bases). The germline gives CDR1 MGHRA, CDR2 YSYEKL. This CDR3 is 14 amino acids long. V lost 0 bases and J lost 3, with 8 bases in between. The CDR3 sequence: CASSQDGTHYGYTF. DNA for the CDR3: TGCGCCAGCAGCCAAGACGGGACGCACTATGGCTACACCTTC.

This clonotype was detected ten times or more. The chain has TRBV3-1 and TRBJ2-5; no clear D. This CDR3 comprises 12 residues. Germline loops: CDR1 LGHDT, CDR2 YNNKEL (reference sequence). V lost 0 bases, J lost 6 bases, and 5 bases lay in between. This CDR3 reads CASSQEGKTQYF. DNA of the CDR3: TGTGCCAGCAGCCAAGAAGGGAAGACCCAGTACTTC.

This clonotype has a count of ten or more. This rearrangement joins TRBV18 to TRBJ2-1; D remains unclear. CDR1 is KGHSH, CDR2 LQKENI, per germline. This CDR3 is built from 15 residues. V lost 4 bases to trimming and J lost 0 bases, with 10 bases between them. CDR3 amino acids: CASSRTGGSYNEQFF. CDR3 nucleotide sequence: TGTGCCAGCTCACGTACGGGTGGCTCCTACAATGAGCAGTTCTTC.

This clonotype was seen many times. CDR3 region: CASSLGSVKNYEQYF. For the CDR3, the DNA is TGTGCCAGCAGCTTAGGCAGCGTGAAGAACTACGAGCAGTACTTC. The chain joins TRBV7-9 to TRBJ2-7; D unresolved. Between the trimmed V and J ends, which lost 1 base and 3 bases, there was a span of 13 bases. CDR1 SEHNR and CDR2 FQNEAQ come from the germline V gene (reference sequence). There are 15 residues in the CDR3.

This clonotype was counted ten times or more. The chain employs TRBV5-4 and TRBJ1-1, with 8 bases aligning to TRBD1. J was trimmed by 5 bases and V by 4 bases; bases with no gene match: 10. Germline V gene lookup returns CDR1 SGHNT and CDR2 YYREEE (reference sequence). The CDR3 consists of 15 residues. CDR3 in DNA: TGTGCCAGCAGCCGCCTGGACAGGGTAGGAACTGAAGCTTTCTTT. This sequence encodes CASSRLDRVGTEAFF. Filled out from reference TRBV5-4 and TRBJ1-1, the complete variable domain reads ETGVTQSPTHLIKTRGQQVTLRCSSQSGHNTVSWYQQALGQGPQFIFQYYREEENGRGNFPPRFSGLQFPNYSSELNVNALELDDSALYLCASSRLDRVGTEAFFGQGTRLTVV.

This clonotype was found many times. This chain links TRBV12-3 or TRBV12-4 with TRBJ2-2; D may be TRBD2 (6 bases). V lost 7 bases to trimming and J lost 1 base, with 7 bases between them. The length of the CDR3 is 13 residues. CDR3 nucleotides: TGTGCCAGCAAAGCGGGGAACACCGGGGAGCTGTTTTTT. Translating gives CASKAGNTGELFF.

This clonotype was detected many times. The chain has TRBV7-8 and TRBJ2-1; D is ambiguous. The CDR3 is made up of 15 amino acids. Germline V gene sequence: CDR1 SGHVS, CDR2 FQNEAQ. The V end lost 6 bases, the J end lost 4 bases, and 16 bases lay between the germline ends. CDR3 amino acids: CASSPRWGSYNEQFF. CDR3 DNA: TGTGCCAGCAGTCCCAGGTGGGGTTCATACAATGAGCAGTTCTTC.

The chain links TRBV25-1 to TRBJ1-1, with D possibly TRBD1 on 5 matching bases. Per germline, CDR1 MGHDK and CDR2 SYGVNS. The germline V and J ends were trimmed by 3 bases and 5 bases, with 13 bases remaining between them. The CDR3 has 14 residues. The CDR3 DNA reads as TGTGCCAGCAGTGAGGAGGGGCGGTGGACTGAAGCTTTCTTT. Its protein is CASSEEGRWTEAFF.

This clonotype was seen a few times. V gene TRBV19 combines with J gene TRBJ1-5; TRBD1 agrees at 7 bases. Trimming took 1 base from V and 4 from J; bases not matched to a gene: 7. The CDR3 is 16 amino acids. Germline V CDR1 and CDR2: LNHDA, SQIVND (reference sequence). The CDR3 loop reads CASSIAGTAYNQPQHF. For the CDR3, the DNA is TGTGCCAGTAGTATAGCCGGGACAGCATATAATCAGCCCCAGCATTTT.

This clonotype was seen at least ten times. V gene TRBV20-1 combines with J gene TRBJ2-1; 7 bases are shared with TRBD2. Germline loops: CDR1 DFQATT, CDR2 SNEGSKA (reference sequence). V trimming: 3 bases; J trimming: 8 bases; junction bases outside the gene matches: 19. This CDR3 is 17 amino acids long. The CDR3 sequence is CSARSVNFGGGVHEQFF. CDR3 in DNA: TGCAGTGCTAGGTCCGTCAATTTTGGGGGAGGGGTGCATGAGCAGTTCTTC.

This clonotype has a count of ten or more. The chain carries TRBV3-1 and TRBJ2-5, with D possibly called TRBD1 or TRBD2 (5 bases each). Germline V gene lookup returns CDR1 LGHDT and CDR2 YNNKEL (reference sequence). The CDR3 totals 14 residues. The germline V and J ends were trimmed by 2 bases and 4 bases, with 11 bases remaining between them. CDR3: CASSQFGGGETQYF. The CDR3 DNA is TGTGCCAGCAGCCAATTTGGGGGTGGAGAGACCCAGTACTTC.

As for this clonotype: This may stem from a read error, because a much larger clone lies one nucleotide away. The genes are TRBV29-1 and TRBJ1-2; the match to TRBD1 covers 8 bases. The CDR3 has 12 residues. V trimming: 3 bases; J trimming: 8 bases; junction bases outside the gene matches: 5. Germline-derived CDR1 and CDR2 are SQVTM and ANQGSEA. The CDR3 region has the DNA TGCAGCGTTGACGGACAGGGAGGGGGCTACACCTTC. The encoded protein is CSVDGQGGGYTF.

This clonotype has ten or more counts. In nucleotides, the CDR3 is TGTGCCAGCACCGACAGACCTCCCGGGGAGGCTGAAGCTTTCTTT. It translates to CASTDRPPGEAEAFF. The genes are TRBV6-1 and TRBJ1-1, with D tentatively TRBD1 (5 bases). Germline V gene sequence: CDR1 MNHNS, CDR2 SASEGT. The V and J ends lost 7 bases and 6 bases respectively, with 21 bases between them. The CDR3 extends over 15 amino acids.

The CDR3 region is CASSQDGSYYNEQFF. DNA of the CDR3: TGTGCCAGCAGCCAAGATGGGTCTTACTACAATGAGCAGTTCTTC. The rearrangement joins TRBV3-1 to TRBJ2-1, with D unresolved. Germline CDR1 LGHDT, CDR2 YNNKEL (reference sequence). This CDR3 has 15 residues. V gave up 0 bases and J gave up 3 bases, with 9 bases separating them.

This clonotype was detected a few times. The rearrangement links TRBV7-9 to TRBJ1-5; D might be TRBD1 (5 bases). The CDR3 spans 14 residues. Germline V gene lookup returns CDR1 SEHNR and CDR2 FQNEAQ (reference sequence). The germline V and J ends were trimmed by 5 bases and 10 bases, with 18 bases remaining between them. The CDR3: CASSPGWDGGPQHF. CDR3 DNA sequence: TGTGCCAGCAGCCCGGGCTGGGACGGAGGTCCCCAGCATTTT.

This clonotype has ten or more counts. The CDR3 nucleotides are TGTGCCAGCACCAAAGCACCCTTGGCCTACGAGCAGTACTTC. Amino acid sequence: CASTKAPLAYEQYF. The rearrangement uses TRBV28 and TRBJ2-7; D is undetermined. Germline CDR1 reads MDHEN; CDR2 reads SYDVKM. This CDR3 spans 14 amino acids. The V gene lost 7 bases and the J gene lost 2 bases, with 15 bases spanning the gap.

The genes are TRBV10-3 and TRBJ2-7, with D uncertain. The CDR3 loop spans 11 amino acids. CDR1 is ENHRY and CDR2 is SYGVKD in the germline V gene. Deletions cut 3 bases from V and 5 bases from J, with 5 bases between. The CDR3 DNA is TGTGCCATCAGTGACTTAGACGAGCAGTACTTC. It is translated as CAISDLDEQYF.

This clonotype was recorded many times. The chain combines TRBV28 with TRBJ2-7, with D unresolved. CDR1 and CDR2 (germline): MDHEN, SYDVKM. The CDR3 consists of 14 residues. Deletions cut 6 bases from V and 0 bases from J, with 12 bases between. DNA for the CDR3: TGTGCCAGCAGGCTCCAACAGAGCTCCTACGAGCAGTACTTC. Residues: CASRLQQSSYEQYF. Full variable domain (outside the CDR3, taken from reference TRBV28 and TRBJ2-7): DVKVTQSSRYLVKRTGEKVFLECVQDMDHENMFWYRQDPGLGLRLIYFSYDVKMKEKGDIPEGYSVSREKKERFSLILESASTNQTSMYLCASRLQQSSYEQYFGPGTRLTVT.

This clonotype was recorded a few times. This chain joins TRBV11-2 and TRBJ2-7, with a weak D call TRBD2 (6 bases). CDR3 length: 14 amino acids. The ends were cut back, 0 bases at V and 4 bases at J, with 10 bases in the middle. The V gene's germline CDR1 is SGHAT and CDR2 FQNNGV. The CDR3: CASSLEPGRYEQYF. The DNA of the CDR3 is TGTGCCAGCAGCTTAGAGCCAGGGAGGTACGAGCAGTACTTC.

This clonotype has at least ten counts. The rearrangement uses TRBV5-5 and TRBJ2-7, with 13 bases lining up with TRBD2. The V gene end was trimmed by 4 bases and the J gene end by 0 bases; junction bases not matched to a gene: 7. The CDR3 loop spans 17 amino acids. Per the germline V gene, CDR1 is SGHKS and CDR2 is YYEKEE (reference sequence). CDR3 protein: CASSPGTSGTSSYEQYF. The CDR3 nucleotides read TGTGCCAGCAGCCCCGGGACTAGCGGGACAAGCTCCTACGAGCAGTACTTC.

The chain employs TRBV19 and TRBJ1-5, with a possible D match to TRBD1 (5 bases). V was pared by 0 bases and J by 1 base, with 10 bases between. This CDR3 is built from 16 residues. Germline loops: CDR1 LNHDA, CDR2 SQIVND (reference sequence). The CDR3 coding sequence is TGTGCCAGTAGTATAGAACGGGGCGCAAGCAATCAGCCCCAGCATTTT. Translation gives CASSIERGASNQPQHF.

The table lists this clonotype with many counts. V usage is TRBV11-2 and J usage is TRBJ2-5; 10 nucleotides match TRBD2. The V gene end was trimmed by 2 bases and the J gene end by 4 bases; junction bases not matched to a gene: 4. The germline V gene has CDR1 SGHAT and CDR2 FQNNGV. The CDR3 runs to 15 residues. The CDR3 region is CASSLMLAGAETQYF. Written as DNA, the CDR3 is TGTGCCAGCAGCTTAATGCTAGCGGGAGCAGAGACCCAGTACTTC.

This clonotype has a count of ten or more. V is TRBV11-1 and J is TRBJ2-7; 7 bases are shared with TRBD2. Germline-derived CDR1 and CDR2 are SGHAT and FQDESV (reference sequence). The CDR3 consists of 14 residues. The V gene end was trimmed by 5 bases and the J gene end by 1 base; junction bases not matched to a gene: 5. CDR3 sequence reads: CASSTGEGSYEQYF. The CDR3 region has the DNA TGTGCCAGCAGCACGGGGGAGGGATCCTACGAGCAGTACTTC.

The rearrangement links TRBV5-1 to TRBJ2-1; no clear D gene. CDR1 and CDR2 from the germline V gene are SGHRS and YFSETQ. The CDR3 loop spans 15 amino acids. Between the trimmed V and J ends, which lost 2 bases and 6 bases, there was a span of 15 bases. The CDR3 spells CASSLRMASFNEQFF. In DNA form, the CDR3 reads TGCGCCAGCAGCTTAAGGATGGCCTCATTCAATGAGCAGTTCTTC. The full variable domain, with the rest looked up from reference TRBV5-1 and TRBJ2-1, is KAGVTQTPRYLIKTRGQQVTLSCSPISGHRSVSWYQQTPGQGLQFLFEYFSETQRNKGNFPGRFSGRQFSNSRSEMNVSTLELGDSALYLCASSLRMASFNEQFFGPGTRLTVL.

Many counts were recorded for this clonotype. V usage is TRBV28 and J usage is TRBJ1-1; D is perhaps TRBD1 (6 bases). The CDR3 is made up of 12 amino acids. The V end was cut by 2 bases, the J end by 8 bases, with 9 bases between. Germline CDR1 reads MDHEN; CDR2 reads SYDVKM. DNA for the CDR3: TGTGCCAGCAGTTTAAACAGGGCAGAAGCTTTCTTT. Amino acids: CASSLNRAEAFF.